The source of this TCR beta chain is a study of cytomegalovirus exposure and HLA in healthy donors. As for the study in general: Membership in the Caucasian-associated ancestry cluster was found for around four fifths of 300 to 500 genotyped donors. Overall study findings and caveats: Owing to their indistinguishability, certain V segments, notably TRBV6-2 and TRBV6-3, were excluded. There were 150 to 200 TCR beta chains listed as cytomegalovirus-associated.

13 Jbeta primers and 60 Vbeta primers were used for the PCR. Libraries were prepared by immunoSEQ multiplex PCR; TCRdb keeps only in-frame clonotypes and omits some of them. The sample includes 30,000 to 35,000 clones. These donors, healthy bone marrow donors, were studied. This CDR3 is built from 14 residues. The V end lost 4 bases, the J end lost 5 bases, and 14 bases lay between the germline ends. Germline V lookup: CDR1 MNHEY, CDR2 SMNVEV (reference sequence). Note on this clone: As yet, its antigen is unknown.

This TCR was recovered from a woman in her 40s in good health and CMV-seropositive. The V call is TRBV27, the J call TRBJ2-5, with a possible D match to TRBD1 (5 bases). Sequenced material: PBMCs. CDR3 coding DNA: TGTGCCAGCAGTTACGACAGTTATAGGGAGACCCAGTACTTC. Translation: CASSYDSYRETQYF.